Presented here are 4 T cell receptor beta chains from one specimen sequenced in a study of Tregs in tolerant kidney transplant recipients. Clones were sequenced by immunoSEQ multiplex PCR, and TCRdb holds only the in-frame ones, with some missing. The data show over 60,000 clones, 95% to 98% seen once. Sequenced material: CD4+ T cells from blood, taken before the transplant. These receptors were collected from a human donor who received a combined kidney and bone marrow transplant.

This chain uses TRBV30 with TRBJ2-3, with D perhaps TRBD2 (6 bases). Trimming stripped 4 bases from V and 1 base from J, with 15 bases between. Germline V gene sequence: CDR1 GTSNPN, CDR2 SVGIG (reference sequence). CDR3 length: 15 amino acids. CDR3 coding DNA: TGTGCCTGGATTCGGACTACAAGAGGCACAGATACGCAGTATTTT. Its translation is CAWIRTTRGTDTQYF.

The chain is built from TRBV19 and TRBJ1-2; the D gene is possibly TRBD1 (5 bases). Germline CDR1 is LNHDA and CDR2 is SQIVND (reference sequence). The CDR3 consists of 13 residues. V lost 8 bases and J 3 bases, leaving 13 bases between the germline ends. As DNA, the CDR3 is TGTGCCAGTGGGATGTGGGGGGACTATGGCTACACCTTC. Residues: CASGMWGDYGYTF.

CDR3 loop: CASSLDRGRDYYEQYF. In DNA form, the CDR3 reads TGTGCCAGCAGCTTGGATAGGGGCAGGGATTACTACGAGCAGTACTTC. V and J are TRBV5-6 and TRBJ2-7, with D perhaps matching TRBD1 (5 bases). CDR1 and CDR2 (germline): SGHDT, YYEEEE. V lost 0 bases and J lost 3, with 16 bases in between. The CDR3 spans 16 residues.

The V gene is TRBV6-6, the J gene TRBJ2-7, with D possibly matching TRBD2 (6 bases). Germline values: CDR1 MNHNY, CDR2 SVGAGI (reference sequence). V dropped 2 bases and J dropped 3 bases, with 11 bases sitting between them. The CDR3 spans 14 residues. As DNA, the CDR3 is TGTGCCAGCAGTTACAGGGCGGGGCACTACGAGCAGTACTTC. Protein sequence: CASSYRAGHYEQYF.